The 6 T cell receptor beta chains below come from one sample, sequenced in a study of T cells in Graves' hyperthyroidism and ophthalmopathy. Amplified TCR beta CDR3 regions derived from RNA transcripts. First-round RT-PCR targeting the TCR CDR3 was performed with the HTBI primer set. MiXCR, run by TCRdb on the multiplex PCR reads, gives a single entry per CDR3 protein. Among some 490,000 distinct CDR3 sequences listed, roughly 15% were seen once. Source material: blood. These receptors were collected from a woman in her twenties or thirties with Graves' ophthalmopathy.

The chain is built from TRBV20-1 and TRBJ2-3; the match to TRBD2 covers 8 bases. The CDR3 loop spans 15 amino acids. The V segment lost 3 bases and the J segment 4 bases; nucleotides outside the gene matches: 9. Germline-derived CDR1 and CDR2 are DFQATT and SNEGSKA (reference sequence). CDR3 sequence (DNA): TGCAGTGCTAGTTTGAGCGGGAGTTTTTCAGATACGCAGTATTTT. It codes for CSASLSGSFSDTQYF.

V usage is TRBV6-2 or TRBV6-3 and J usage is TRBJ2-1; TRBD2 is a possible D gene (5 bases). CDR1 MNHEY and CDR2 SVGEGT come from the germline V gene. V lost 6 bases and J 12 bases, leaving 24 bases between the germline ends. The CDR3 is 15 residues long. The CDR3 DNA sequence: TGTGCCAGCAGCGGTCGAGGAGCGGAAGGCCGGGGGCAGTTCTTC. It specifies CASSGRGAEGRGQFF.

This clonotype appeared many times. V is TRBV28 and J is TRBJ2-5, with TRBD1 matching over 7 bases. The CDR3 loop spans 14 amino acids. The germline CDR1 and CDR2 sequences are MDHEN and SYDVKM. The V and J ends lost 6 bases and 5 bases, in that order; junction bases with no gene match: 9. The CDR3 reads CASRATGAGETQYF. The CDR3 DNA sequence: TGTGCCAGCAGAGCCACAGGGGCCGGGGAGACCCAGTACTTC.

This clonotype has at least ten counts. The chain couples TRBV12-3 or TRBV12-4 to TRBJ1-5; no reliable D call. V dropped 3 bases and J dropped 6 bases, with 3 bases sitting between them. The CDR3 is 11 amino acids. The CDR3 DNA is TGTGCCAGCAGTTTGGGTCAGCCCCAGCATTTT. Protein product: CASSLGQPQHF.

Comments on this clonotype: This may be a read error: a much more frequent sequence differs by one nucleotide. The rearrangement joins TRBV10-3 to TRBJ2-7, with TRBD1 as a possible D gene (6 bases). The CDR3 has 14 amino acids. Germline CDR1 is ENHRY and CDR2 is SYGVKD. Between the trimmed V and J ends, which lost 2 bases and 6 bases, there was a span of 14 bases. The CDR3 here is CAISEELVGAEQYF. The DNA of the CDR3 is TGTGCCATCAGTGAGGAACTAGTGGGGGCCGAGCAGTACTTC.

This clonotype was seen at least ten times. The chain uses TRBV7-2 and TRBJ2-1; no definite D call. Trimming left V 1 base short and J 7 bases short, with 14 bases between. Germline CDR1 reads SGHTA; CDR2 reads FQGNSA. The CDR3 is made up of 15 amino acids. CDR3 loop: CASSLGRISHNEQFF. The CDR3, as DNA: TGTGCCAGCAGCTTAGGACGGATCAGTCATAATGAGCAGTTCTTC.